This TCR beta chain was sequenced during a study of T cells in Graves' hyperthyroidism and ophthalmopathy. Study conclusions and caveats: Stable hyperthyroidism was told apart from ophthalmopathy by a model built on 13 V-J features.

Remarks on this clonotype: Antigen specificity is unknown.

What was amplified from RNA transcripts were TCR beta CDR3 regions. HTBI primers were used for first-round RT-PCR of the TCR CDR3. TCRdb itself ran the multiplex PCR reads through MiXCR, one entry per CDR3 protein. The sample lists some 760,000 distinct CDR3 sequences; 12% to 15% were seen once. PBMCs were obtained from over 8.5 ml fresh peripheral blood. The TCR was taken from a young woman with Graves' hyperthyroidism. What was sequenced was blood.

The CDR3 nucleotides are TGCGCCAGCAGCCAGGCCTTAGCGGGAGCCCGCTACAATGAGCAGTTCTTC. Translation: CASSQALAGARYNEQFF. The gene calls are TRBV4-3 and TRBJ2-1, with TRBD2 identical over 9 bases. Germline CDR1 reads LGHNA; CDR2 reads YSLEER. With V trimmed by 3 bases and J by 3 bases, 9 bases remained unmatched. CDR3 length: 17 amino acids.